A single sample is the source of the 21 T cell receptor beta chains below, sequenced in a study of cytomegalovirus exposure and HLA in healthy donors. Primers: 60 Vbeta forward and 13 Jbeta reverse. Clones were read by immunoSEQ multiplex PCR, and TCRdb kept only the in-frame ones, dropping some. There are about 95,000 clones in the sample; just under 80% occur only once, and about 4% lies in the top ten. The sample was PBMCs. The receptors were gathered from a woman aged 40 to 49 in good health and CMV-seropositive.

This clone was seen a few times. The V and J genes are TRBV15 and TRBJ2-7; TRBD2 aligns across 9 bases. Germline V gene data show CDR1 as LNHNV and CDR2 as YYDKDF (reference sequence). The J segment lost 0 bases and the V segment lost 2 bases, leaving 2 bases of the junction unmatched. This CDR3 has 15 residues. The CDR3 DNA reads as TGTGCCACCAGCAGATCGACTAGCGGCTCCTACGAGCAGTACTTC. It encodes CATSRSTSGSYEQYF.

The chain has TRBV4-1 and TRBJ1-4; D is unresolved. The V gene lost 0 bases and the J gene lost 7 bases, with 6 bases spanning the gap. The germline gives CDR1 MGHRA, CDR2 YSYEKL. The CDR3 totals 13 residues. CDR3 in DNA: TGCGCCAGCAGCCAAGATCGGGGTGAAAAACTGTTTTTT. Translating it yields CASSQDRGEKLFF.

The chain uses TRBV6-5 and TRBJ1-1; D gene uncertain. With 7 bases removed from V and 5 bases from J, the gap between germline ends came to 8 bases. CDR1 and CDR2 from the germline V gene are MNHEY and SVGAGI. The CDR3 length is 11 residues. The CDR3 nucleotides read TGTGCCAGCACTCGAGGGACTGAAGCTTTCTTT. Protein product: CASTRGTEAFF.

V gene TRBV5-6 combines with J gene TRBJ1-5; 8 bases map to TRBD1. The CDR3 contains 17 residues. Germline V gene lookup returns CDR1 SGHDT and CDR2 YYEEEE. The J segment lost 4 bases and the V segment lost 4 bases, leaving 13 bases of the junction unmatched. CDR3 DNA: TGTGCCAGCAGCACGTCAGGGGGCATAGGGCGTAATCAGCCCCAGCATTTT. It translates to CASSTSGGIGRNQPQHF.

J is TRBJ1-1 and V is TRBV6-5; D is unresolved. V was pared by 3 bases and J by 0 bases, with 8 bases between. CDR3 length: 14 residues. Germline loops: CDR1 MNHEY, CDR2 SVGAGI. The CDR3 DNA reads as TGTGCCAGCAGTTATTTCGGGTTGAACACTGAAGCTTTCTTT. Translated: CASSYFGLNTEAFF.

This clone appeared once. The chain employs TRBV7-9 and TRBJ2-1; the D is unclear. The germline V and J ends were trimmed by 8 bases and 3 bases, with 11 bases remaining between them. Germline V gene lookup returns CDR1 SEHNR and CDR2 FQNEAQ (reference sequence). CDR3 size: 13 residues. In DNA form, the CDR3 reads TGTGCCAGCGTGCCAGACAACTACAATGAGCAGTTCTTC. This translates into CASVPDNYNEQFF.

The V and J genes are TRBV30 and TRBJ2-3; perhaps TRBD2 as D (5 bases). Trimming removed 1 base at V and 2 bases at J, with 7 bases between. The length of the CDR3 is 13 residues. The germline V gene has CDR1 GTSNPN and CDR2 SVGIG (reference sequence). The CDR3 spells CAWSAGSTDTQYF. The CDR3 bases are TGTGCCTGGAGTGCGGGATCCACAGATACGCAGTATTTT.

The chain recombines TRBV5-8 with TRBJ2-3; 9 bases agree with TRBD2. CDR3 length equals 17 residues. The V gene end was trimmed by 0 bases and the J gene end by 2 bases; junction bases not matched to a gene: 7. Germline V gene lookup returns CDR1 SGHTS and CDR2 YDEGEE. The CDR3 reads CASSLAVLAGYTDTQYF. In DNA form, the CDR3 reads TGTGCCAGCAGCTTGGCCGTGCTAGCGGGGTACACAGATACGCAGTATTTT.

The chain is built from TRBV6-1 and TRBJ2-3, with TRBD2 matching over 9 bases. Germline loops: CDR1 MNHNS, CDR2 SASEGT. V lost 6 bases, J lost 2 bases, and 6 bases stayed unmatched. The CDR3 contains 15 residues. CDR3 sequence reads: CASSKTSGPTDTQYF. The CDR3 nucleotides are TGTGCCAGCAGCAAGACTAGCGGACCCACAGATACGCAGTATTTT.

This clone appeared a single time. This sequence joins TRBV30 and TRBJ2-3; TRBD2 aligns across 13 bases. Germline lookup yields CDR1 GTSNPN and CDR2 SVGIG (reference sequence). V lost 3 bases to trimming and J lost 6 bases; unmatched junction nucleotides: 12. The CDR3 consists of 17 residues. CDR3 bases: TGTGCCTGGAGGGTCCCAACTAGCGGGAGGGCCATGGATACGCAGTATTTT. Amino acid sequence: CAWRVPTSGRAMDTQYF.

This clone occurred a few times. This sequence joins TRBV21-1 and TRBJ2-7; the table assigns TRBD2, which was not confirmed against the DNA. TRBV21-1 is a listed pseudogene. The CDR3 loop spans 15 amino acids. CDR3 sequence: CASRYNQRSAYEQYF. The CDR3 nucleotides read TGTGCCAGCAGGTACAACCAGCGGAGTGCCTACGAGCAGTACTTC.

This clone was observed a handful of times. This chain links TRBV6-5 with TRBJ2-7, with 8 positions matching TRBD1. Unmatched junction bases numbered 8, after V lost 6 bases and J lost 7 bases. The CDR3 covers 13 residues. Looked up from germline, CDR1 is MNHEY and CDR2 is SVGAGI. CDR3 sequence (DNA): TGTGCCAGCAGAACAGGACAGGGAAGAGAGCAGTACTTC. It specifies CASRTGQGREQYF.

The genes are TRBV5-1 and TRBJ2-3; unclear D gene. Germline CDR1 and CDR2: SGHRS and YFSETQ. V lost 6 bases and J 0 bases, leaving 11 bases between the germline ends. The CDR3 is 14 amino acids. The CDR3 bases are TGCGCCAGCAAAGAGCTGCCAAGCACAGATACGCAGTATTTT. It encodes CASKELPSTDTQYF.

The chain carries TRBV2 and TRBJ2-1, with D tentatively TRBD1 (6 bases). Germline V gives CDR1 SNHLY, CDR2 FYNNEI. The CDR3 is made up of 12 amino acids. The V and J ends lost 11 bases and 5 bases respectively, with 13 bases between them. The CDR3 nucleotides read TGTGCCGCACAGGGCTGGGACAATGAGCAGTTCTTC. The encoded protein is CAAQGWDNEQFF.

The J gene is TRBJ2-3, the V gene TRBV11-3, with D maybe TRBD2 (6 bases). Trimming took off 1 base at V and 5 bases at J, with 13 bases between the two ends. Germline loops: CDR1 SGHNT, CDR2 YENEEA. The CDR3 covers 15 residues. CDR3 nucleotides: TGTGCCAGCAGCTTAGGCTCGGGAGAGGGAGATACGCAGTATTTT. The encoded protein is CASSLGSGEGDTQYF.

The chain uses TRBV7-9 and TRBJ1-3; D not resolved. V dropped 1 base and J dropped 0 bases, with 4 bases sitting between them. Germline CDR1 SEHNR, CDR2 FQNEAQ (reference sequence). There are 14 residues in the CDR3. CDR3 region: CASSLDSSGNTIYF. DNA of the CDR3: TGTGCCAGCAGCTTAGACAGCTCTGGAAACACCATATATTTT.

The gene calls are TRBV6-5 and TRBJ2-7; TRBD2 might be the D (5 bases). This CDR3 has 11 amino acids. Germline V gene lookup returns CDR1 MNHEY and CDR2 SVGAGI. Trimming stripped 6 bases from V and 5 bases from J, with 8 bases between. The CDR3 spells CASSGGNEQYF. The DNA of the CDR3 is TGTGCCAGCAGCGGAGGAAACGAGCAGTACTTC.

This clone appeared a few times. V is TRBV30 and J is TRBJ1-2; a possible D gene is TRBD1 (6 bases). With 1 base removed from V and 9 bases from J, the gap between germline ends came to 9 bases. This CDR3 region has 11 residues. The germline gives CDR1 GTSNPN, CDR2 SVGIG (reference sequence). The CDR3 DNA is TGTGCCTGGAGTGCCACAGGGAGCTACACCTTC. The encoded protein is CAWSATGSYTF.

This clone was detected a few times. The chain's CDR3 is CASSSLTSGYEQYF. Written as DNA, the CDR3 is TGTGCCAGCAGCTCCTTGACTAGCGGCTACGAGCAGTACTTC. This chain uses TRBV11-3 with TRBJ2-7, with TRBD2 matching 9 bases. The CDR3 is made up of 14 amino acids. Germline loops: CDR1 SGHNT, CDR2 YENEEA. Trimming took 4 bases from V and 3 from J; bases not matched to a gene: 4.

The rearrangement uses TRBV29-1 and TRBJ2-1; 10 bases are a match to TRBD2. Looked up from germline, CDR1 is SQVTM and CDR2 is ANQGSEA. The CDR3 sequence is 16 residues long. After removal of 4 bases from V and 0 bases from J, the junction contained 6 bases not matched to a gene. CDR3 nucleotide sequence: TGCAGCGTTGGAAAAGCGGGAGGGAGCTCCTACAATGAGCAGTTCTTC. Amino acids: CSVGKAGGSSYNEQFF.

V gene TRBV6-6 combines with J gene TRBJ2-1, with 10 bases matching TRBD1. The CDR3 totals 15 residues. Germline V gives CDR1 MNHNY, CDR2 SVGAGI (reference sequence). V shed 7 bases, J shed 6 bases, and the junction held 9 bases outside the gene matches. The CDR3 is CASNAPGTGANEQFF. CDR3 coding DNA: TGTGCCAGCAACGCCCCCGGGACAGGGGCCAATGAGCAGTTCTTC.